A selection of T cell receptor beta chains follows, all from one sample in a study of PD-1 blockade in classical Hodgkin lymphoma. The method was immunoSEQ multiplex PCR; TCRdb's version includes in-frame clones alone and lacks a portion of them. The sample consists of about 11,000 clones, approximately 80% of them appearing once. The material was peripheral blood mononuclear cells (PBMCs), obtained before the second cycle of nivolumab. Every receptor here comes from a human donor with classical Hodgkin lymphoma. CDR3s include the opening cysteine and the closing phenylalanine or tryptophan. A D gene is named only where the DNA matches it firmly. Expanded clones get a size class; other rows say once, few or many, or leave the size out.

>TRBJ2-2|TRBV4-2|NA|TRBD2
TGTGCCAGCAGCCCCAGGCCCAGACTAGCGGGAGGATCATGCGAACACCGGGGAGCTGTTTTT
CASSPRPRLAGGSCEHRGAVF
>TRBJ1-5|TRBV19|NA|NA
TGTGCCAGTAGTCTCCGGCCCCGTCAGCCCCAGCATTTT
CASSLRPRQPQHF
>TRBJ2-7|TRBV5-1|NA|NA
TGCGCCAGCAGCTTGTCCTCCGGGACGGATGCCTACGAGCAGTACTTC
CASSLSSGTDAYEQYF
>TRBJ1-2|TRBV18|NA|TRBD1
TGTGCCAGCTCACTTGGACAGGGGAGATATGGCTACACCTTC
CASSLGQGRYGYTF
>TRBJ2-1|TRBV10-3|NA|TRBD1
TGTGCCATCAGTGACCGCGGACAGGGATTTGGTAATGAGCAGTTCTTC
CAISDRGQGFGNEQFF
>TRBJ2-1|TRBV14|NA|TRBD2
TGTGCCAGCAGCCAAGATCGAGCGGGAGTTCCGAGGAATGAGCAGTTCTTC
CASSQDRAGVPRNEQFF
>TRBJ1-1|TRBV7-9|once|TRBD1
TGTGCCAGCAGCGGGACAGGGAATCGTGACACTGAAGCTTTCTTT
CASSGTGNRDTEAFF
>TRBJ2-2|TRBV9|NA|NA
TGTGCCAGCAGCGTCGGGAACACCGGGGAGCTGTTTTTT
CASSVGNTGELFF
>TRBJ2-2|TRBV18|NA|NA
TGTGCCAGCTCACCACCAGTCAAGGGTTTCACCGGGGAGCTGTTTTTT
CASSPPVKGFTGELFF
>TRBJ1-1|TRBV5-1|NA|TRBD1
TGCGCCAGCAGCTTGGGACAGGGAAGAGTCTCTGAAGCTTTCTTT
CASSLGQGRVSEAFF
>TRBJ2-2|TRBV5-1|NA|NA
TGCGCCAGCAGCTTGACCGGGTCACCCTTTGACCCCGGGGAGCTGTTTTTT
CASSLTGSPFDPGELFF
>TRBJ2-7|TRBV27|once|TRBD1
TGTGCCAGCAGTTTTGGGACAGGCAGCTACGAGCAGTACTTC
CASSFGTGSYEQYF
>TRBJ2-2|TRBV5-1|NA|TRBD2
TGCGCCAGCAGCTCGACTAGCGGGTTCGTCCGGGAGCTGTTTTTT
CASSSTSGFVRELFF
>TRBJ2-7|TRBV5-1|NA|NA
TGCGCCAGCAGCTTTGACTTCTACGAGCAGTACTTC
CASSFDFYEQYF
>TRBJ1-2|TRBV4-1|NA|TRBD1
TGCGCCAGCAGCCAAGGGGCAGGGGGCTATGGCTACACCTTC
CASSQGAGGYGYTF
>TRBJ1-1|TRBV5-1|NA|NA
TGCGCCAGCAGCTTGGTTCCGACAGCTTCCGCTGAAGCTTTCTTT
CASSLVPTASAEAFF
>TRBJ2-7|TRBV5-8|NA|NA
TGTGCCAGCAGCCTGGGACGTCAAACCGAGCAGTACTTC
CASSLGRQTEQYF
>TRBJ2-2|TRBV2|NA|NA
TGTGCCAGCAGTGAGGGCCCGAACACCGGGGAGCTGTTTTTT
CASSEGPNTGELFF
>TRBJ2-7|TRBV18|NA|TRBD1
TGTGCCAGCTCACGTCAACAGGGGTCCAGAAACGAGCAGTACTTC
CASSRQQGSRNEQYF
>TRBJ2-3|TRBV11-2|few|NA
TGTGCCAGCAGCTTAGATCCAGTACAGGGCACGCAGTATTTT
CASSLDPVQGTQYF
>TRBJ2-2|TRBV5-6|medium-sized|TRBD1
TGTGCCAGCAGCTTGTACGGACAGGGGCCCGGGGAGCTGTTTTTT
CASSLYGQGPGELFF
>TRBJ2-1|TRBV7-6|NA|NA
TGTGCCAGCAGCCTTAGCGGACCCAACTACAATGAGCAGTTCTTC
CASSLSGPNYNEQFF
>TRBJ2-1|TRBV27|NA|NA
TGTGCCAGCGCGACTGGAGAGTTGTACAATGAGCAGTTCTTC
CASATGELYNEQFF
>TRBJ2-2|TRBV5-1|NA|NA
TGCGCCAGCAGCTTGGACGCAGGGAACACCGGGGAGCTGTTTTTT
CASSLDAGNTGELFF
>TRBJ1-2|TRBV10-3|few|NA
TGTGCCATCAGTGAGTCGTATGGCTACACCTTC
CAISESYGYTF
>TRBJ1-4|TRBV30|NA|TRBD1
TGTGCCTGGAGGGCGACAGGGAGCTTGACTAATGAAAAACTGTTTTTT
CAWRATGSLTNEKLFF
>TRBJ2-3|TRBV19|NA|TRBD1
TGTGCCAGTAGGCGGGACAGGGATCCAGATACGCAGTATTTT
CASRRDRDPDTQYF
>TRBJ2-2|TRBV5-8|NA|TRBD2
TGTGCCAGCAGCTTGTGGGGGGGCACCGGGGAGCTGTTTTTT
CASSLWGGTGELFF
>TRBJ1-1|TRBV6-1|few|NA
TGTGCCAGCAGCACTGAAGTGAACACTGAAGCTTTCTTT
CASSTEVNTEAFF
>TRBJ2-2|TRBV4-1|NA|TRBD1
TGCGCCAGCAGCCAAACCCCTGACAGGGACACCGGGGAGCTGTTTTTT
CASSQTPDRDTGELFF
>TRBJ1-5|TRBV4-1|NA|NA
TGCGCCAGCAGCCAAAGTTCAAATCAGCCCCAGCATTTT
CASSQSSNQPQHF
>TRBJ1-5|TRBV6-1|NA|TRBD1
TGTGCCAGCAGTGAAATGACAGGGAGGCAGCCCCAGCATTTT
CASSEMTGRQPQHF
>TRBJ2-1|TRBV4-2|NA|TRBD2
TGTGCCAGCAGCTTTGACCCTAGCGGGAGCTACAATGAGCAGTTCTTC
CASSFDPSGSYNEQFF